This T cell receptor (beta chain) was sequenced for a study of T cell responses to AZD1222 COVID-19 vaccine. Whole-study context: Second-dose intervals of approximately 4 or approximately 12 weeks were pooled.

On this clone: The antigen remains undetermined.

Repertoires were generated with immunoSEQ multiplex PCR, while TCRdb's copy carries only in-frame clones and drops some. The data hold 52,000 or so clones, with less than 85% observed a single time. Findings of the study overall: With dominance at 160-218 and 743-854, vaccine-associated CD4 TCRs spanned spike. A mostly white British donor set with more females was recruited, and clonal diversity was possibly underestimated. Two AZD1222 doses significantly raised spike-specific TCR breadth and depth over controls.

V lost 6 bases to trimming and J lost 0 bases, with 9 bases between them. Germline V lookup: CDR1 SGHAT, CDR2 FQNNGV. This CDR3 comprises 13 residues. V usage is TRBV11-2 and J usage is TRBJ2-7; D remains ambiguous. The source material was peripheral blood, sampled on day 0 of AZD1222 vaccination. This clonotype was sampled from an adult in good health. In nucleotides, the CDR3 is TGTGCCAGCAGGGTGGGCGACTCCTACGAGCAGTACTTC. Its translation is CASRVGDSYEQYF.